This T cell receptor (beta chain) was sequenced during a study of cytomegalovirus exposure and HLA in healthy donors. The study, taken as a whole, reports: As a later analysis showed, a missense DCLRE1C variant was linked to trimming of TCR beta V- and J-genes.

In regard to this clone: Its antigen is not identified.

Amplification used 60 Vbeta primers and 13 Jbeta primers. Libraries were prepared by immunoSEQ multiplex PCR; TCRdb keeps only in-frame clonotypes and omits some of them. The top ten clones hold approximately 0.83% of a sample with about 100,000 clones, roughly 78% of them seen once. Sequenced: PBMCs. The sequence came from a woman aged 60-75 years in good health and CMV-seronegative.

The CDR3 here is CASSPGTSGSSDTQYF. The CDR3 DNA reads as TGTGCCAGCAGCCCGGGGACTAGCGGGAGCTCAGATACGCAGTATTTT. The genes are TRBV9 and TRBJ2-3; 14 nucleotides agree with TRBD2. V was clipped by 4 bases and J by 4 bases; unmatched bases: 5. The CDR3 sequence is 16 residues long. Germline CDR1 reads SGDLS; CDR2 reads YYNGEE.